These T cell receptor beta chains were read from a single sample in a study of sequential checkpoint blockade in melanoma. Using immunoSEQ multiplex PCR, the repertoire was profiled, and TCRdb retains in-frame clones only, with some absent. Here the sample spans approximately 9,000 clones, more than 55% being singletons. The specimen comprised CD8+ T cells sorted from blood (inferred from file names), sampled from a patient given nivolumab and ipilimumab in sequence. These receptors originate from a human donor with melanoma. CDR3s include the opening cysteine and the closing phenylalanine or tryptophan. Each record gives: V gene, clone size, J gene, D gene, CDR3 protein, CDR3 DNA. A D gene is named only where the DNA matches it firmly. The size entry is marked missing in some rows and otherwise reads once, few, many or a size class.

V gene: TRBV6-5; clone size: .; J gene: TRBJ2-1; D gene: TRBD2; CDR3 protein: CASSEVRTSEQFF; CDR3 DNA: TGTGCCAGCAGTGAAGTGCGGACTAGTGAGCAGTTCTTC
V gene: TRBV10-3; clone size: .; J gene: TRBJ1-6; D gene: .; CDR3 protein: CAISEEGSYNSPLHF; CDR3 DNA: TGTGCCATCAGTGAGGAGGGCTCCTATAATTCACCCCTCCACTTT
V gene: TRBV6-5; clone size: .; J gene: TRBJ1-1; D gene: TRBD1; CDR3 protein: CASHRGSNTEAFF; CDR3 DNA: TGTGCCAGTCACAGGGGATCGAACACTGAAGCTTTCTTT
V gene: TRBV4-2; clone size: .; J gene: TRBJ1-1; D gene: .; CDR3 protein: CASSQDLVGTEAFF; CDR3 DNA: TGTGCCAGCAGCCAAGATCTGGTCGGGACTGAAGCTTTCTTT
V gene: TRBV13; clone size: .; J gene: TRBJ2-7; D gene: .; CDR3 protein: CASSFALEGGYEQYF; CDR3 DNA: TGTGCCAGCAGCTTCGCCCTAGAAGGAGGCTACGAGCAGTACTTC
V gene: TRBV15; clone size: .; J gene: TRBJ2-3; D gene: TRBD1; CDR3 protein: CATSVIRDSPGDTQYF; CDR3 DNA: TGTGCCACCAGTGTAATCCGGGACAGTCCCGGAGATACGCAGTATTTT
V gene: TRBV11-2; clone size: .; J gene: TRBJ2-1; D gene: .; CDR3 protein: CASSHRGNYNEQFF; CDR3 DNA: TGTGCCAGCAGCCACCGGGGGAACTACAATGAGCAGTTCTTC
V gene: TRBV6-5; clone size: few; J gene: TRBJ1-2; D gene: .; CDR3 protein: CASSAHGRGYGYTF; CDR3 DNA: TGTGCCAGCAGCGCCCATGGCAGGGGCTATGGCTACACCTTC
V gene: TRBV5-4; clone size: once; J gene: TRBJ2-7; D gene: TRBD1; CDR3 protein: CASSSGQGSPYEQYF; CDR3 DNA: TGTGCCAGCAGTTCCGGACAGGGGTCCCCCTACGAGCAGTACTTC
V gene: TRBV4-1; clone size: once; J gene: TRBJ2-7; D gene: TRBD1; CDR3 protein: CASSQGDRGSYEQYF; CDR3 DNA: TGCGCCAGCAGCCAAGGAGACAGGGGCTCCTACGAGCAGTACTTC
V gene: TRBV11-1; clone size: few; J gene: TRBJ2-7; D gene: TRBD1; CDR3 protein: CASSIGTGGIGEQYF; CDR3 DNA: TGTGCCAGCAGCATCGGGACAGGGGGCATTGGCGAGCAGTACTTC
V gene: TRBV19; clone size: .; J gene: TRBJ2-7; D gene: .; CDR3 protein: CASSIGVQGPYEQYF; CDR3 DNA: TGTGCCAGTAGTATTGGGGTGCAGGGGCCTTACGAGCAGTACTTC
V gene: TRBV19; clone size: .; J gene: TRBJ2-6; D gene: TRBD1; CDR3 protein: CASSPLGQVSSGANVLTF; CDR3 DNA: TGTGCCAGTAGTCCCCTGGGACAGGTGAGCTCTGGGGCCAACGTCCTGACTTTC
V gene: TRBV6-5; clone size: .; J gene: TRBJ1-1; D gene: TRBD1; CDR3 protein: CASSYSTGNANTEAFF; CDR3 DNA: TGTGCCAGCAGTTACTCGACAGGGAACGCGAACACTGAAGCTTTCTTT
V gene: TRBV10-2; clone size: .; J gene: TRBJ2-3; D gene: TRBD1; CDR3 protein: CASKQGVTQYF; CDR3 DNA: TGCGCCAGCAAGCAGGGGGTTACGCAGTATTTT
V gene: TRBV9; clone size: .; J gene: TRBJ2-1; D gene: TRBD2; CDR3 protein: CASSQKRSGGRNEQFF; CDR3 DNA: TGTGCCAGCAGCCAAAAGAGGAGCGGGGGACGCAATGAGCAGTTCTTC
V gene: TRBV5-6; clone size: .; J gene: TRBJ2-5; D gene: .; CDR3 protein: CASSLLVGVGEETQYF; CDR3 DNA: TGTGCCAGCAGCTTGTTGGTCGGGGTTGGGGAAGAGACCCAGTACTTC
V gene: TRBV6-5; clone size: .; J gene: TRBJ2-7; D gene: .; CDR3 protein: CASSFSGLGEQYF; CDR3 DNA: TGTGCCAGCAGTTTTTCGGGGTTGGGCGAGCAGTACTTC
V gene: TRBV4-3; clone size: .; J gene: TRBJ2-2; D gene: TRBD2; CDR3 protein: CASSQPGLAGPNTGELFF; CDR3 DNA: TGCGCCAGCAGCCAACCGGGACTAGCGGGACCTAACACCGGGGAGCTGTTTTTT
V gene: TRBV11-2; clone size: .; J gene: TRBJ2-2; D gene: .; CDR3 protein: CASSPQSGAGELFF; CDR3 DNA: TGTGCCAGCAGTCCCCAGTCGGGGGCCGGGGAGCTGTTTTTT
V gene: TRBV28; clone size: few; J gene: TRBJ2-7; D gene: TRBD2; CDR3 protein: CASRRTSGRVYEQYF; CDR3 DNA: TGTGCCAGCAGGAGGACTAGCGGGAGAGTATACGAGCAGTACTTC
V gene: TRBV19; clone size: .; J gene: TRBJ2-4; D gene: TRBD2; CDR3 protein: CASSAGLAGGPAKNIQYF; CDR3 DNA: TGTGCCAGTAGTGCGGGACTAGCGGGAGGGCCGGCCAAAAACATTCAGTACTTC
V gene: TRBV5-8; clone size: .; J gene: TRBJ2-7; D gene: TRBD1; CDR3 protein: CASSEAGTGWYEQYF; CDR3 DNA: TGTGCCAGCAGCGAGGCCGGGACAGGGTGGTACGAGCAGTACTTC
V gene: TRBV9; clone size: .; J gene: TRBJ2-3; D gene: TRBD2; CDR3 protein: CASSVSGTSTDTQYF; CDR3 DNA: TGTGCCAGCAGCGTCAGCGGGACTAGCACAGATACGCAGTATTTT